The rows below give T cell receptor beta chains drawn from one sample of a study of cytomegalovirus exposure and HLA in healthy donors. The data were produced by immunoSEQ multiplex PCR, yet TCRdb's version contains in-frame clones alone and is incomplete. Found here are roughly 130,000 clones, roughly 79% of them singletons; the top ten hold approximately 1.7%. The sequenced sample was PBMCs. Receptors originate from a woman aged 50 to 60 in good health and CMV-seronegative. The CDR3 runs from the conserved cysteine through the conserved F or W. Fields, in order: J gene, D gene, V gene, clone size, CDR3 length, CDR3 DNA, CDR3 protein. The D gene is left open where the match is weak. Size is omitted from some rows. Given values are once, few, many or a class for expanded clones.

TRBJ2-3 | . | TRBV5-1 | . | 12 | TGCGCCAGCAGCTTGGACGACTATTCGCAGTATTTT | CASSLDDYSQYF
TRBJ1-1 | . | TRBV30 | . | 13 | TGTGCCTGCCACTGGGCCAGAGACACTGAAGCTTTCTTT | CACHWARDTEAFF
TRBJ2-2 | TRBD2 | TRBV5-6 | . | 18 | TGTGCCAGCAGCTTGGTGTCTAGCGGGAGTGGTTCCACCGGGGAGCTGTTTTTT | CASSLVSSGSGSTGELFF
TRBJ1-2 | . | TRBV11-1 | . | 13 | TGTGCCAGCAGCCCGACAGCGAGCTATGGCTACACCTTC | CASSPTASYGYTF
TRBJ2-1 | TRBD2 | TRBV7-2 | . | 17 | TGTGCCAGCAGCCCCCTAGGAGCGGGAGATTCGTACAATGAGCAGTTCTTC | CASSPLGAGDSYNEQFF
TRBJ2-3 | . | TRBV11-3 | . | 15 | TGTGCCAGCAGCCCACCCGGACAGAACACAGATACGCAGTATTTT | CASSPPGQNTDTQYF
TRBJ1-2 | . | TRBV15 | . | 13 | TGTGCCACCAGCAAAGCCGGGACACAGAGCTACACCTTC | CATSKAGTQSYTF
TRBJ2-1 | TRBD1 | TRBV19 | . | 16 | TGTGCCAGTAGGCCTCCGGGACAGGTCCCCTACAATGAGCAGTTCTTC | CASRPPGQVPYNEQFF
TRBJ2-1 | . | TRBV19 | . | 15 | TGTGCCAGTAGTATTTCAGGGGCCCTCGCCGGTGAGCAGTTCTTC | CASSISGALAGEQFF
TRBJ2-2 | . | TRBV6-6 | . | 14 | TGTGCCAGCAGTTACTGGGAGACGGCCGGGGAGCTGTTTTTT | CASSYWETAGELFF
TRBJ1-5 | . | TRBV28 | once | 18 | TGTGCCAGCAGTTACCTACCGCCGATGACAGGAAACAATCAGCCCCAGCATTTT | CASSYLPPMTGNNQPQHF
TRBJ1-1 | . | TRBV19 | . | 13 | TGTGCCAGTAGTAGGAGGAGCTCCACTGAAGCTTTCTTT | CASSRRSSTEAFF
TRBJ1-2 | . | TRBV5-1 | once | 13 | TGCGCCAGCAGCTTGGAAGGGGTCGATGGCTACACCTTC | CASSLEGVDGYTF
TRBJ2-7 | TRBD2 | TRBV7-2 | . | 19 | TGTGCCAGCAGCTTAAGTCCTAGCGGGACGCGCCCCCTCTCCTACGAGCAGTACTTC | CASSLSPSGTRPLSYEQYF
TRBJ1-1 | . | TRBV5-4 | . | 14 | TGTGCCAGCAGCTTGGCCGGTCCGAACACTGAAGCTTTCTTT | CASSLAGPNTEAFF
TRBJ1-3 | . | TRBV30 | . | 14 | TGTGCCTGGAGTAGGATGCAGGTTGGAAACACCATATATTTT | CAWSRMQVGNTIYF
TRBJ1-2 | TRBD1 | TRBV5-1 | . | 15 | TGCGCCAGCAGCCAACCGGGACAGACCCCCTATGGCTACACCTTC | CASSQPGQTPYGYTF
TRBJ2-7 | . | TRBV21-1 | . | 17 | TGTGCCAGCAGCAAAGCGAGACTAGATTGCTGCCCTCGAGAGCAGTACTTC | CASSKARLDCCPREQYF
TRBJ2-7 | . | TRBV14 | . | 15 | TGTGCCAGCAGCCAAGATCGGGTGGGAGCTGACGAGCAGTACTTC | CASSQDRVGADEQYF
TRBJ1-2 | . | TRBV7-8 | . | 15 | TGTGCCAGCAGCTTAGGGAGGGCCCGGGGCTATGGCTACACCTTC | CASSLGRARGYGYTF
TRBJ1-5 | TRBD1 | TRBV27 | . | 17 | TGTGCCAGCAGTCCGATCGTTTCAGGGGGCTGGGGGCAGCCCCAGCATTTT | CASSPIVSGGWGQPQHF
TRBJ1-1 | TRBD1 | TRBV28 | . | 14 | TGTGCCAGCAGCGCCACTGGGGACAGGGGAGAAGCTTTCTTT | CASSATGDRGEAFF
TRBJ1-5 | TRBD1 | TRBV2 | . | 14 | TGTGCCAGTACGAGAGGGGACAGGGCTCAGCCCCAGCATTTT | CASTRGDRAQPQHF
TRBJ1-2 | TRBD1 | TRBV6-5 | . | 13 | TGTGCCAGCAGACCGGACAGGGGAGGCGGCTACACCTTC | CASRPDRGGGYTF
TRBJ2-2 | . | TRBV11-3 | . | 13 | TGTGCCAGCAGCCCTTTTTTCCCCGGGGAGCTGTTTTTT | CASSPFFPGELFF
TRBJ2-2 | TRBD2 | TRBV27 | . | 15 | TGTGCCAGCAGTTTAGTCGGGAGGCGGACCGGGGAGCTGTTTTTT | CASSLVGRRTGELFF
TRBJ2-5 | TRBD2 | TRBV27 | . | 17 | TGTGCCAGCACCGGACGGGAAAGCGGGAGTTGGCGAGAGACCCAGTACTTC | CASTGRESGSWRETQYF
TRBJ1-3 | TRBD1 | TRBV25-1 | . | 15 | TGTGCCAGCAGTTTGCAGGGGGCTTCTGGAAACACCATATATTTT | CASSLQGASGNTIYF
TRBJ2-2 | . | TRBV7-9 | . | 15 | TGTGCCAGCAGCTTAGCGCGCGGGAACACCGGGGAGCTGTTTTTT | CASSLARGNTGELFF
TRBJ2-1 | . | TRBV5-1 | . | 16 | TGCGCCAGCAGCTTGGAAGCGGGCCCAATGGACAATGAGCAGTTCTTC | CASSLEAGPMDNEQFF
TRBJ2-7 | TRBD2 | TRBV7-8 | . | 14 | TGTGCCAGCAGCCTGACTAGCGGCCCGTACGAGCAGTACTTC | CASSLTSGPYEQYF
TRBJ2-5 | TRBD2 | TRBV6-5 | once | 13 | TGTGCCAGCAGTCGTAGCGGGAGGGAGACCCAGTACTTC | CASSRSGRETQYF
TRBJ1-4 | TRBD1 | TRBV7-2 | . | 14 | TGTGCCAGCAGCTTACACAGGGGAGGTGAAAAACTGTTTTTT | CASSLHRGGEKLFF
TRBJ2-7 | TRBD2 | TRBV5-1 | . | 18 | TGCGCCAGCAGCTTGTCGGGTAGCGGGTACTCAGTCTTTTACGAGCAGTACTTC | CASSLSGSGYSVFYEQYF
TRBJ2-7 | . | TRBV2 | . | 14 | TGTGCCAGCAGTGAAGGTTCCCTCTCCTACGAGCAGTACTTC | CASSEGSLSYEQYF
TRBJ2-1 | . | TRBV5-1 | few | 13 | TGCGCCAGCAGCTCACTAGAGAGCAATGAGCAGTTCTTC | CASSSLESNEQFF
TRBJ2-4 | TRBD1 | TRBV28 | . | 17 | TGTGCCAGCAGTTTGCTGAGGGGGCTTGATGACAAAAACATTCAGTACTTC | CASSLLRGLDDKNIQYF
TRBJ1-3 | . | TRBV5-1 | . | 15 | TGCGCCAGCAGCTCGCTTCCGAGCTCTGGAAACACCATATATTTT | CASSSLPSSGNTIYF
TRBJ1-1 | . | TRBV28 | . | 13 | TGTGCCAGCAGTTTATCGACAATATCTGAAGCTTTCTTT | CASSLSTISEAFF
TRBJ1-5 | TRBD1 | TRBV19 | . | 17 | TGTGCCAGTAGCCTGCCTTGGACAGGGGGGCTTAATCAGCCCCAGCATTTT | CASSLPWTGGLNQPQHF
TRBJ1-2 | . | TRBV9 | . | 13 | TGTGCCAGCAGCGTAGGACAGACCTCCGGCTACACCTTC | CASSVGQTSGYTF
TRBJ2-1 | TRBD2 | TRBV5-1 | . | 18 | TGCGCCAGCAGCTTGGGCGGGACTAGCGGGGGGGCCTACAATGAGCAGTTCTTC | CASSLGGTSGGAYNEQFF
TRBJ2-7 | TRBD2 | TRBV10-3 | . | 15 | TGTGCCATCAGTGATGCGGGAGGGACTGCGTACGAGCAGTACTTC | CAISDAGGTAYEQYF
TRBJ1-1 | . | TRBV7-6 | . | 17 | TGTGCCAGCAGCTCGGAGGCGGCAGGAGGTATGAACACTGAAGCTTTCTTT | CASSSEAAGGMNTEAFF
TRBJ1-1 | . | TRBV7-9 | . | 15 | TGTGCCAGCAGCTTAGCGGGAGGGTCGGGCACTGAAGCTTTCTTT | CASSLAGGSGTEAFF
TRBJ2-2 | TRBD2 | TRBV7-3 | . | 14 | TGTGCCAGCAGCTTGACTAGCGACACCGGGGAGCTGTTTTTT | CASSLTSDTGELFF
TRBJ1-5 | TRBD1 | TRBV4-1 | . | 15 | TGCGCCAGCAGCCAGGCCGGGACAGGGAATCAGCCCCAGCATTTT | CASSQAGTGNQPQHF
TRBJ1-1 | . | TRBV6-4 | . | 15 | TGTGCCAGCAGTCCGAGGCGGGGAATGGGCACTGAAGCTTTCTTT | CASSPRRGMGTEAFF
TRBJ1-2 | TRBD1 | TRBV6-1 | . | 15 | TGTGCCAGCAGTGAAGCAGCCCCGACAGGGCAGGGCTACCCCTTC | CASSEAAPTGQGYPF
TRBJ1-4 | . | TRBV28 | . | 14 | TGTGCCAGCAGTGGTCGCGGGGGGAGTGAAAAACTGTTTTTT | CASSGRGGSEKLFF
TRBJ1-1 | . | TRBV5-4 | . | 15 | TGTGCCAGCTGCCGGGAAGGGTCATTGAACACTGAAGCTTTCTTT | CASCREGSLNTEAFF
TRBJ2-5 | TRBD1 | TRBV6-5 | . | 15 | TGTGCCAGCAGTACCAGGGACAGGGGCCAGGAGACCCAGTACTTC | CASSTRDRGQETQYF
TRBJ2-7 | TRBD2 | TRBV29-1 | . | 16 | TGCAGCGTTGATGTCACGGCTAGCGGGAGGGCTGGGGAGCAGTACTTC | CSVDVTASGRAGEQYF
TRBJ2-1 | TRBD1 | TRBV11-3 | . | 16 | TGTGCCAGCAGCTTAGGGGTCCGGGACAGGGGGACCGAGCAGTTCTTC | CASSLGVRDRGTEQFF
TRBJ2-1 | TRBD2 | TRBV6-4 | few | 16 | TGTGCCAGCTTTCCCGGGGGACTAGCGGGAGTTCATGAGCAGTTCTTC | CASFPGGLAGVHEQFF